This T cell receptor beta chain was captured in a study of shared clonotypes between healthy human individuals. This CDR3 region has 11 residues. Germline V gives CDR1 SGHTS, CDR2 YDEGEE. The ends were cut back, 0 bases at V and 9 bases at J, with 4 bases in the middle. The method was immunoSEQ multiplex PCR; TCRdb's version includes in-frame clones alone and lacks a portion of them. The sample contains under 2,000,000 clones, about 95% of which appear only once. Naive CD8 cells comprised CD45RO-negative, CCR7-positively selected cells, excluding terminally differentiated effector memory CD45RA+ cells.

The receptor comes from a young man in good health. The material sequenced was naive CD8+ T cells sorted from blood. The chain is built from TRBV5-8 and TRBJ2-1; D is unresolved. The CDR3 coding sequence is TGTGCCAGCAGCTTGGTTGGTGAGCAGTTCTTC. Translation gives CASSLVGEQFF. Looking up the rest from reference TRBV5-8 and TRBJ2-1 gives the full variable domain: EAGVTQSPTHLIKTRGQQATLRCSPISGHTSVYWYQQALGLGLQFLLWYDEGEERNRGNFPPRFSGRQFPNYSSELNVNALELEDSALYLCASSLVGEQFFGPGTRLTVL.